The present entry profiles one T cell receptor (beta chain) with its context. The sample is drawn from a study of OX40 agonist ivuxolimab in advanced cancers. Whole-study context: An anti-OX40 (CD134) antibody with agonistic activity, ivuxolimab, was administered to patients. Across the patients, intravenous ivuxolimab was delivered every 2 weeks at 0.01 to 10 mg/kg. At roughly 83% male, the cohort had a mean age of approximately 60 years, ranging from 23 to 79.

The protocol was immunoSEQ multiplex PCR, while the TCRdb copy is restricted to in-frame clones and leaves out a portion. The sample gives tens of thousands of clones, 65% to 85% of which show up once; 3.5% to 6% is in the top ten. Sampled blood was obtained at baseline, cycle 4 day 1, and cycle 7 day 1. The CDR3 has 13 residues. Germline CDR1 SGHAT, CDR2 FQNNGV. The ends were cut back, 5 bases at V and 4 bases at J, with 10 bases in the middle. The sequence was obtained from an adult with an advanced solid tumor such as melanoma, head and neck, liver or kidney cancer. The V and J genes are TRBV11-2 and TRBJ2-3; unclear D gene. This sample comprised CD4+ or CD8+ T cells sorted from blood, obtained in a trial of the OX40 agonist ivuxolimab. CDR3 sequence: CASSENLPDTQYF. DNA for the CDR3: TGTGCCAGCAGCGAAAATCTACCAGATACGCAGTATTTT.